These 22 T cell receptor beta chains originate from one sample sequenced in a study of T cells in Graves' hyperthyroidism and ophthalmopathy. Using RNA transcripts as the source, TCR beta CDR3 regions were amplified. An initial round of RT-PCR targeting the TCR CDR3 relied on the HTBI primer set. TCRdb reprocessed the multiplex PCR reads via MiXCR and lists one record per CDR3 protein. The table includes fewer than 650,000 distinct CDR3 sequences, roughly 14% detected once. The specimen was blood. The receptors originated from a woman aged 40-49 years with Graves' ophthalmopathy.

In its sample, this clonotype was seen a few times. V and J are TRBV6-1 and TRBJ1-4; D not certain. V was shortened by 2 bases and J by 13 bases, with 11 bases between the two germline ends. CDR3 size: 12 residues. CDR1 and CDR2 (germline): MNHNS, SASEGT. CDR3 sequence reads: CASSESGPRLFF. CDR3 sequence (DNA): TGTGCCAGCAGTGAAAGCGGCCCTCGACTGTTTTTT.

The gene calls are TRBV20-1 and TRBJ2-7; D may be TRBD1 (5 bases). V was cut by 0 bases and J by 0 bases, with 12 bases left in between. The germline V gene encodes CDR1 DFQATT and CDR2 SNEGSKA (reference sequence). This CDR3 spans 15 amino acids. This CDR3 reads CSARDSREDSYEQYF. DNA of the CDR3: TGCAGTGCTAGAGATTCCAGGGAAGACTCCTACGAGCAGTACTTC.

This clonotype was found a few times. The chain joins TRBV20-1 to TRBJ2-5, with no clear D. Germline V gene lookup returns CDR1 DFQATT and CDR2 SNEGSKA (reference sequence). The CDR3 totals 12 residues. V dropped 6 bases and J dropped 4 bases, with 12 bases sitting between them. Written as DNA, the CDR3 is TGCAGTGCCGGCGGAGTGGGAGAGACCCAGTACTTC. Its translation is CSAGGVGETQYF.

This clonotype showed up just a few times. A much larger clone sits a single nucleotide away, making a read error possible. The rearrangement joins TRBV12-3 or TRBV12-4 to TRBJ1-1; D gene uncertain. V was trimmed by 6 bases and J by 4 bases, leaving 9 bases between them. The CDR3 has 12 residues. The CDR3 loop reads CASRTESTEAFF. The CDR3 coding sequence is TGTGCCAGCAGGACTGAAAGCACTGAAGCTTTCTTT.

Only a few counts were recorded for this clonotype. The chain uses TRBV28 and TRBJ1-1; no clear D gene. This CDR3 comprises 16 residues. Germline V gene sequence: CDR1 MDHEN, CDR2 SYDVKM. Trimming cost V 5 bases and J 0 bases, with 16 bases left between them. The chain's CDR3 is CASSPPPGFMNTEAFF. In DNA, the CDR3 is TGTGCCAGCAGTCCCCCCCCCGGGTTTATGAACACTGAAGCTTTCTTT.

This clonotype came up a few times. The CDR3 DNA is TGCGCCAGCAGCCAAGATATGACTAGCTACGAGCAGTACTTC. Amino acid sequence: CASSQDMTSYEQYF. The rearrangement uses TRBV4-1 and TRBJ2-7, with D possibly matching TRBD2 (6 bases). This CDR3 comprises 14 residues. The ends were cut back, 0 bases at V and 3 bases at J, with 9 bases in the middle. In germline, CDR1 is MGHRA, CDR2 YSYEKL.

The CDR3 loop reads CASSLDGLAGVQETQYF. The CDR3 nucleotides read TGTGCCAGCAGCTTAGATGGGCTAGCGGGAGTTCAAGAGACCCAGTACTTC. The V call is TRBV11-1, the J call TRBJ2-5, with 10 bases identical to TRBD2. In germline, CDR1 is SGHAT, CDR2 FQDESV (reference sequence). The trim removed 1 base at V and 2 bases at J, leaving 7 bases unmatched. There are 17 residues in the CDR3. Supplemented by reference TRBV11-1 and TRBJ2-5, the full variable domain reads EAEVAQSPRYKITEKSQAVAFWCDPISGHATLYWYRQILGQGPELLVQFQDESVVDDSQLPKDRFSAERLKGVDSTLKIQPAELGDSAMYLCASSLDGLAGVQETQYFGPGTRLLVL.

The CDR3 reads CASSANLVAGFSYEQYF. The CDR3, as DNA: TGTGCCAGCAGTGCCAATCTAGTGGCGGGATTTTCCTACGAGCAGTACTTC. The chain carries TRBV6-1 and TRBJ2-7; maybe TRBD2 (6 bases). Germline-derived CDR1 and CDR2 are MNHNS and SASEGT. Trimming cost V 4 bases and J 1 base, with 20 bases left between them. The CDR3 is 17 residues long.

The rearrangement joins TRBV18 to TRBJ2-3, with a tentative D call TRBD1 (5 bases). This CDR3 region has 12 residues. V lost 6 bases and J 2 bases, leaving 6 bases between the germline ends. The germline V gene encodes CDR1 KGHSH and CDR2 LQKENI. The CDR3: CASSRATDTQYF. As DNA, the CDR3 is TGTGCCAGCTCCAGGGCCACAGATACGCAGTATTTT.

CDR3 sequence: CASSVDRKETQYF. Written as DNA, the CDR3 is TGTGCCAGCAGCGTGGACAGGAAAGAGACCCAGTACTTC. The chain carries TRBV6-1 and TRBJ2-5; 7 nucleotides match TRBD1. Losses at the gene ends were 6 bases for V and 3 bases for J; bases not matched to a gene: 4. CDR3 length equals 13 residues. Germline V lookup: CDR1 MNHNS, CDR2 SASEGT.

This clonotype was seen a handful of times. DNA of the CDR3: TGTGCCAGCAGGCCATCCGGGACATTTACTGGAAACACCATATATTTT. Translation: CASRPSGTFTGNTIYF. The chain is built from TRBV12-3 or TRBV12-4 and TRBJ1-3; perhaps TRBD1 as D (6 bases). Trimming took 6 bases from V and 2 from J, leaving 17 bases between them. The CDR3 runs 16 residues.

The sample holds many counts of this clonotype. This chain uses TRBV28 with TRBJ2-7, with D maybe TRBD1 (5 bases). Trimming took off 4 bases at V and 3 bases at J, with 13 bases between the two ends. Germline V gene lookup returns CDR1 MDHEN and CDR2 SYDVKM. This CDR3 region has 14 residues. CDR3 sequence (DNA): TGTGCCAGCAGTTGGGGCTCACTTGGCTACGAGCAGTACTTC. It translates to CASSWGSLGYEQYF.

V is TRBV11-3 and J is TRBJ2-7, with 9 bases matching TRBD1. Germline trimming cut 2 bases from V and 5 bases from J; bases unmatched to any gene: 7. Germline CDR1 and CDR2: SGHNT and YENEEA. This CDR3 spans 15 amino acids. The CDR3 loop is CASSLSPGQGDEQYF. The CDR3 DNA follows: TGTGCCAGCAGCTTATCCCCGGGACAGGGCGACGAGCAGTACTTC.

This clonotype was picked up a small number of times. The V gene is TRBV28, the J gene TRBJ2-6; tentatively, D is TRBD1 or TRBD2 (5 bases each). The CDR3 spans 18 residues. Deletions cut 2 bases from V and 0 bases from J, with 14 bases between. CDR1 is MDHEN and CDR2 is SYDVKM in the germline V gene. In DNA, the CDR3 is TGTGCCAGCAGTTTACGCCACGGGGCGAACTCTGGGGCCAACGTCCTGACTTTC. This encodes CASSLRHGANSGANVLTF. Together with reference TRBV28 and TRBJ2-6, the CDR3 gives the full variable domain: DVKVTQSSRYLVKRTGEKVFLECVQDMDHENMFWYRQDPGLGLRLIYFSYDVKMKEKGDIPEGYSVSREKKERFSLILESASTNQTSMYLCASSLRHGANSGANVLTFGAGSRLTVL.

This clonotype was seen many times. The V gene is TRBV29-1, the J gene TRBJ1-2, with D tentatively TRBD1 (5 bases). Germline CDR1 and CDR2: SQVTM and ANQGSEA. V lost 4 bases to trimming and J lost 8 bases, with 14 bases between them. The CDR3 spans 12 residues. The CDR3 DNA is TGCAGCGTTGGTGTAGGGGTGGGAGGCTACACCTTC. Translated: CSVGVGVGGYTF.

This clonotype was seen repeatedly, ten times or more. V gene TRBV4-1 combines with J gene TRBJ1-5; unclear D gene. The CDR3 is 15 residues long. Germline CDR1 is MGHRA and CDR2 is YSYEKL. The V gene lost 0 bases and the J gene lost 6 bases, with 12 bases spanning the gap. CDR3 amino acids: CASSQENRESQPQHF. The CDR3 DNA sequence: TGCGCCAGCAGCCAAGAGAATAGGGAATCTCAGCCCCAGCATTTT.

The gene calls are TRBV4-1 and TRBJ2-7; perhaps TRBD1 as D (7 bases). The V gene lost 9 bases and the J gene lost 0 bases, with 21 bases spanning the gap. CDR1 MGHRA and CDR2 YSYEKL come from the germline V gene. This CDR3 spans 16 amino acids. For the CDR3, the DNA is TGCGCCAGTTCCCAAGGCGGCGGGACAGCCTCCTACGAGCAGTACTTC. Residues: CASSQGGGTASYEQYF.

This clonotype was picked up many times. This rearrangement joins TRBV11-3 to TRBJ1-6; D not certain. This CDR3 is 14 amino acids long. V lost 0 bases and J 7 bases, leaving 7 bases between the germline ends. From germline, CDR1 is SGHNT and CDR2 YENEEA. DNA of the CDR3: TGTGCCAGCAGCTTAGAAGGGAACAATTCACCCCTCCACTTT. This encodes CASSLEGNNSPLHF.

This clonotype was seen many times. The genes are TRBV19 and TRBJ1-3; weak D call: TRBD1 (6 bases). V dropped 8 bases and J dropped 4 bases, with 12 bases sitting between them. Germline V lookup: CDR1 LNHDA, CDR2 SQIVND (reference sequence). The CDR3 has 13 amino acids. The DNA for the CDR3 is TGTGCCAGTGGGACACCGGCGGGAAACACCATATATTTT. Its protein product is CASGTPAGNTIYF.

The table lists this clonotype with a few counts. The J gene is TRBJ1-1, the V gene TRBV19, with D hard to call. The CDR3 consists of 13 residues. Between the trimmed V and J ends, which lost 7 bases and 0 bases, there was a span of 9 bases. Germline CDR1 and CDR2: LNHDA and SQIVND (reference sequence). CDR3 region: CASIGNMNTEAFF. The CDR3 DNA is TGTGCCAGTATTGGGAACATGAACACTGAAGCTTTCTTT.

This clonotype was counted many times. V and J are TRBV28 and TRBJ2-5, with 8 positions matching TRBD2. This CDR3 spans 15 amino acids. V lost 7 bases to trimming and J lost 3 bases; unmatched junction nucleotides: 10. The germline V gene has CDR1 MDHEN and CDR2 SYDVKM. Here the CDR3 reads CASTLGRAGEETQYF. In nucleotides, the CDR3 is TGTGCCAGCACCCTGGGAAGAGCGGGAGAAGAGACCCAGTACTTC.

This clonotype appeared many times. V usage is TRBV7-9 and J usage is TRBJ2-7; 8 bases fit TRBD1. This CDR3 is built from 15 residues. J was trimmed by 2 bases and V by 5 bases; bases with no gene match: 8. Germline values: CDR1 SEHNR, CDR2 FQNEAQ (reference sequence). CDR3 amino acids: CASSRTGTGTYEQYF. Here the CDR3 DNA reads TGTGCCAGCAGCCGAACAGGGACAGGTACCTACGAGCAGTACTTC.